The clone carrying this T cell receptor beta chain showed up many times. Its matching antigen is unknown. Amplification of TCR beta CDR3 regions used RNA as the template. First-round RT-PCR of the TCR CDR3 relied on the HTBI primer set. TCRdb re-analysed the multiplex PCR reads in MiXCR, keeping a single row per CDR3 protein. The table lists hundreds of thousands of distinct CDR3 sequences, about 13% of them singletons. Per germline, CDR1 SEHNR and CDR2 FQNEAQ (reference sequence). Trimming pared 2 bases from V and 3 bases from J, leaving 16 bases between. This CDR3 is built from 16 residues. These data originate in a study of T cells in Graves' hyperthyroidism and ophthalmopathy. Findings and limits, study-wide: Ophthalmopathy was predicted by the model a median of 6.5 months ahead of onset.

The sequenced sample was blood. This TCR derives from a woman aged 18-29 years with Graves' hyperthyroidism. The rearrangement joins TRBV7-9 to TRBJ2-5; D is tentatively TRBD1 or TRBD2 (5 bases each). In DNA, the CDR3 is TGTGCCAGCAGCTTATCCCGACCGGGACCAGAAGAGACCCAGTACTTC. It yields the protein CASSLSRPGPEETQYF.